The sequence of this T cell receptor beta chain was determined in a study of T cell clusters in autoimmune cytopenias. Overall study context: A median of roughly 52,000 TRB reads per sample yielded a median roughly 2,300 distinct clonotypes.

Germline loops: CDR1 WSHSY, CDR2 SAAADI. There are 14 residues in the CDR3. TRB was amplified by touch-down multiplex PCR, primer pools A and B combined. Reanalyzing the multiplex PCR reads, TCRdb keeps one entry per CDR3 protein, without DNA. The sample features roughly 11,000 distinct CDR3 sequences, with around a fifth in its top ten. About 39,000 genome equivalents of blood DNA were amplified for TRB. A further study also used this sample, focusing on T cell repertoires in aging, cancer and after chemotherapy. Per that study: Millions of TCR reads were in the whole dataset. Age-matched healthy donors had significantly more diverse, less clonal blood TCR repertoires than untreated cancer patients.

The rearrangement uses TRBV10-2 and TRBJ2-3. The specimen was peripheral blood. This TCR derives from a human donor in good health. This CDR3 reads CASTATVSTDTQYF.